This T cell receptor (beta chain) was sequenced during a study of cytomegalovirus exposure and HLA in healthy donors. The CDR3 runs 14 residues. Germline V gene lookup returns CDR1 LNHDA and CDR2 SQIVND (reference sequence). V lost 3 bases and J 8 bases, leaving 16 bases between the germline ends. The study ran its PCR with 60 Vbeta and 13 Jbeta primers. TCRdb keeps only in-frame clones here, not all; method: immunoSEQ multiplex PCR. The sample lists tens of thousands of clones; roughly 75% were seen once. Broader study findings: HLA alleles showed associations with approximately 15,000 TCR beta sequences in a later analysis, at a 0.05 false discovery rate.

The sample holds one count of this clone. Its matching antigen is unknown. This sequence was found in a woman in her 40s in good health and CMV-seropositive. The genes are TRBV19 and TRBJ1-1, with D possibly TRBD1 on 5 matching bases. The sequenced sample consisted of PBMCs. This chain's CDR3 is CASSIETEGWEAFF. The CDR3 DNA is TGTGCCAGTAGTATTGAGACAGAAGGATGGGAAGCTTTCTTT.